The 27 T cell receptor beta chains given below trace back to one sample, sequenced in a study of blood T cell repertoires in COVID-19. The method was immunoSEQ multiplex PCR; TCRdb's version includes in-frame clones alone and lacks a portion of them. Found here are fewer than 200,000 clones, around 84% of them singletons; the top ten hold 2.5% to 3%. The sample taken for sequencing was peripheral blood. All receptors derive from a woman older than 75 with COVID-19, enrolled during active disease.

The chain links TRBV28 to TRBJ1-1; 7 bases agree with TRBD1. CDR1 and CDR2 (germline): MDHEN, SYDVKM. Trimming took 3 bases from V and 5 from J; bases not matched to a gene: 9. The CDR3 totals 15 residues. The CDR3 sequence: CASSFAGGMRTEAFF. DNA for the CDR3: TGTGCCAGCAGTTTTGCAGGGGGGATGAGAACTGAAGCTTTCTTT.

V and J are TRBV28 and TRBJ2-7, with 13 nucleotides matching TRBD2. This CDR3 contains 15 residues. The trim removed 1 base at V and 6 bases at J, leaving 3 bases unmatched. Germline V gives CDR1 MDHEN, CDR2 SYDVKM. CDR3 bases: TGTGCCAGCAGTTTATCGACTAGCGGGAGGTTCGAGCAGTACTTC. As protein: CASSLSTSGRFEQYF.

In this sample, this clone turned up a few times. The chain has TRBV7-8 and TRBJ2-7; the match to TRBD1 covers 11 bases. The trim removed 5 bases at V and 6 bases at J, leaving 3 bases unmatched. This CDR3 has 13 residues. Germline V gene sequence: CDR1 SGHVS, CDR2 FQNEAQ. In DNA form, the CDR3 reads TGTGCCAGCAGCCGGGACAGGGGGGGCGAGCAGTACTTC. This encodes CASSRDRGGEQYF.

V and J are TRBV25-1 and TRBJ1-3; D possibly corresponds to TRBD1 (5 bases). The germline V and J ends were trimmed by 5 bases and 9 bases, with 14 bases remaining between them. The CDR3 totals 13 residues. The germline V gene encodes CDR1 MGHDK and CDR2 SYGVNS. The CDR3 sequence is CASSMDTKATIYF. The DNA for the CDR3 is TGTGCCAGCAGTATGGACACTAAAGCCACCATATATTTT.

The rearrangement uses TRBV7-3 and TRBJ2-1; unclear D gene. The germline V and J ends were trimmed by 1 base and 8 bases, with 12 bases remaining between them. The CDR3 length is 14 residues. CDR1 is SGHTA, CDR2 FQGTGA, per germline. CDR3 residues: CASSLSARPDEQFF. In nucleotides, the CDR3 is TGTGCCAGCAGCTTAAGTGCTAGGCCGGATGAGCAGTTCTTC. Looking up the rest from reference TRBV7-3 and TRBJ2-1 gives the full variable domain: GAGVSQTPSNKVTEKGKYVELRCDPISGHTALYWYRQSLGQGPEFLIYFQGTGAADDSGLPNDRFFAVRPEGSVSTLKIQRTERGDSAVYLCASSLSARPDEQFFGPGTRLTVL.

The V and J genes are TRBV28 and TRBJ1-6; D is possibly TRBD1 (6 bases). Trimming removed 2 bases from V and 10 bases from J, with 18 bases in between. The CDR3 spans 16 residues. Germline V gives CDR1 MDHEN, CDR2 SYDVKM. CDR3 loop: CASSLIRQALKSPLHF. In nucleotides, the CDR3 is TGTGCCAGCAGTTTAATTCGACAGGCTCTCAAATCACCCCTCCACTTT.

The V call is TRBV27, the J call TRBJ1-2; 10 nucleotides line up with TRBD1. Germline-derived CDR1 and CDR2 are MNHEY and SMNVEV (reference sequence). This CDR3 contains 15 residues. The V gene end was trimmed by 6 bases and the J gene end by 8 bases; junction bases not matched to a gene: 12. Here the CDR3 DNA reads TGTGCCAGCAGGGCCAGACAGGGGGCGCTTTGGGGCTACACCTTC. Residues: CASRARQGALWGYTF.

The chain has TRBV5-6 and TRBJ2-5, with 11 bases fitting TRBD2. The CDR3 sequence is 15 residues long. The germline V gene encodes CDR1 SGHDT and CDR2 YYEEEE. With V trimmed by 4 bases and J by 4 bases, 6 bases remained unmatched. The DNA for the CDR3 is TGTGCCAGCAGCCATACCGGGACTAGCGGAGAGACCCAGTACTTC. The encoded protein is CASSHTGTSGETQYF. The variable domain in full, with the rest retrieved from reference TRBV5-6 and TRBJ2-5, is DAGVTQSPTHLIKTRGQQVTLRCSPKSGHDTVSWYQQALGQGPQFIFQYYEEEERQRGNFPDRFSGHQFPNYSSELNVNALLLGDSALYLCASSHTGTSGETQYFGPGTRLLVL.

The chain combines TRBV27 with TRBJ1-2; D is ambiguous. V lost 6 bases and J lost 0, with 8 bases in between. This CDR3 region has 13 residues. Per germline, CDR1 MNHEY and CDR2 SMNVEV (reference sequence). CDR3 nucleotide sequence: TGTGCCAGCAGCCCGGAGTCTAACTATGGCTACACCTTC. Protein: CASSPESNYGYTF.

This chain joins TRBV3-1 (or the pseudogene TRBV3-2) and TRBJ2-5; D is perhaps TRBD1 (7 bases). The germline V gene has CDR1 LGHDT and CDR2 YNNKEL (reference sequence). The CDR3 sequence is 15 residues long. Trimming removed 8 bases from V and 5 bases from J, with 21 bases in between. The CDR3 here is CASSNRGGITETQYF. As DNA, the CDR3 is TGTGCCAGCTCCAACAGGGGCGGGATAACGGAGACCCAGTACTTC.

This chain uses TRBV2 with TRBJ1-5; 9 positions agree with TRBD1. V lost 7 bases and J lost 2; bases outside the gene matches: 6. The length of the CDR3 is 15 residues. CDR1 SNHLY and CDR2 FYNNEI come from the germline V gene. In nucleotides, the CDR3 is TGTGCCAGCACTGTGGGACAGGGCGGCAATCAGCCCCAGCATTTT. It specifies CASTVGQGGNQPQHF.

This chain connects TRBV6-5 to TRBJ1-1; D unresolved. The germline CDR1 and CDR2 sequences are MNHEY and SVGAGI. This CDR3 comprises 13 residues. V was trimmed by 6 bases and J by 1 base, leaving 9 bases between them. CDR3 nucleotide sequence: TGTGCCAGCAGCCCGGGTGGGAACACTGAAGCTTTCTTT. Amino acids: CASSPGGNTEAFF.

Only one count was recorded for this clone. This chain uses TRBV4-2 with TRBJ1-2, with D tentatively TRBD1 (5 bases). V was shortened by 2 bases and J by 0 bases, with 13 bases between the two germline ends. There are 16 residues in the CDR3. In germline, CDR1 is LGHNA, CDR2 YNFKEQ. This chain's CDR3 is CASSQSTADTNYGYTF. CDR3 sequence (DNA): TGTGCCAGCAGCCAATCGACAGCCGATACTAACTATGGCTACACCTTC.

DNA of the CDR3: TGTGCCAGCAGCCCCGGAGGGTCGGACACTGAAGCTTTCTTT. It is translated as CASSPGGSDTEAFF. The V gene is TRBV6-2 or TRBV6-3, the J gene TRBJ1-1; no reliable D call. CDR1 is MNHEY and CDR2 is SVGEGT in the germline V gene. CDR3 length: 14 residues. Between the trimmed V and J ends, which lost 6 bases and 3 bases, there was a span of 14 bases.

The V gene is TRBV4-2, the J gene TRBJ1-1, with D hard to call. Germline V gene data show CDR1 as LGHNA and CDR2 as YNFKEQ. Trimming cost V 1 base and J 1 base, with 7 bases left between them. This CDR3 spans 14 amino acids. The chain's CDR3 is CASSQVQENTEAFF. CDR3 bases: TGTGCCAGCAGCCAAGTTCAGGAGAACACTGAAGCTTTCTTT.

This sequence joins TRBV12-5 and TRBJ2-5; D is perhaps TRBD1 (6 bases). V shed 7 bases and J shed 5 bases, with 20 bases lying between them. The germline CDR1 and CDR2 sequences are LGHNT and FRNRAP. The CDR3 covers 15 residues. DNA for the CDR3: TGTGCTAGTGCCCACGGACAGTCTGGAAGGGAGACCCAGTACTTC. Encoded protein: CASAHGQSGRETQYF.

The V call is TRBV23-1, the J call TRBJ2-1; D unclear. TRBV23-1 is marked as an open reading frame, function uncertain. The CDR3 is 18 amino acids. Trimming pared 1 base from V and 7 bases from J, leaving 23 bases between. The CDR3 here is CASSQCGQTITWVNEQFF. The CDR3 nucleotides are TGCGCCAGCAGTCAATGCGGCCAGACCATAACCTGGGTTAATGAGCAGTTCTTC.

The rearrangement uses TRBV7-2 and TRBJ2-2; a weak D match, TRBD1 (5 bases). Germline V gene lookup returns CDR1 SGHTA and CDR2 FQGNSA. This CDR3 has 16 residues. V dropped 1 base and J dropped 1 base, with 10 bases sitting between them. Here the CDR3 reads CASSLVGVGNTGELFF. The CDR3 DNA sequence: TGTGCCAGCAGCTTAGTAGGGGTGGGGAACACCGGGGAGCTGTTTTTT.

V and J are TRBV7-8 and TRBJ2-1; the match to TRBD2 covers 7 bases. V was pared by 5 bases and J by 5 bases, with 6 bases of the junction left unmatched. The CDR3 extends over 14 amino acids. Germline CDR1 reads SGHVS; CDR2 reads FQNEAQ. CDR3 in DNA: TGTGCCAGCAGCCGGCCTAGCGGAAACAATGAGCAGTTCTTC. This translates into CASSRPSGNNEQFF.

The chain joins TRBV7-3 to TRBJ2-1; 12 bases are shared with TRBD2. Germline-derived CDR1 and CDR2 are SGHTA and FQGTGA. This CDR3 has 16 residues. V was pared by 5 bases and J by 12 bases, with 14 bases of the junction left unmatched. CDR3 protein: CASSPNPGLAGEAQFF. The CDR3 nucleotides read TGTGCCAGCAGCCCCAATCCGGGACTAGCGGGTGAAGCGCAGTTCTTC.

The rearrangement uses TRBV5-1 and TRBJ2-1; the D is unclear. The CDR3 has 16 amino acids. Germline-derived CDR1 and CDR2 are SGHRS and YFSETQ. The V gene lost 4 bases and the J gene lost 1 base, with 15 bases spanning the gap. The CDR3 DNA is TGCGCCAGCAGCGCCTACGGCGGAGTATCCTACAATGAGCAGTTCTTC. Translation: CASSAYGGVSYNEQFF.

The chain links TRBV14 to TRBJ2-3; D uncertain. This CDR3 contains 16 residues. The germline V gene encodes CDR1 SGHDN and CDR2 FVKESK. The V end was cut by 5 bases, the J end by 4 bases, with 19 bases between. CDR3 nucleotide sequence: TGTGCCAGCAGCTCAAGGAGACCATATGCCCCAGATACGCAGTATTTT. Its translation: CASSSRRPYAPDTQYF.

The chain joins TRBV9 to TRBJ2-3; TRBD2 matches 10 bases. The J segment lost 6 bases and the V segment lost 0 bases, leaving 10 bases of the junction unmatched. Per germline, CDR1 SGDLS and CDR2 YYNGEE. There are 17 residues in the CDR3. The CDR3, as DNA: TGTGCCAGCAGCGTAGAGGCTAGCGGGAGAGGGGGGGATACGCAGTATTTT. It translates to CASSVEASGRGGDTQYF.

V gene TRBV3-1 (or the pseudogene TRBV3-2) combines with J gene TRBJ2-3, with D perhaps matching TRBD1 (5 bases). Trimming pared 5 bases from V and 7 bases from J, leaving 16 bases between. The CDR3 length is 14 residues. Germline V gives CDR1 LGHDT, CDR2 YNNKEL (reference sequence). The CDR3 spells CASSETGLFNTQYF. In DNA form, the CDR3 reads TGTGCCAGCAGCGAAACAGGTCTCTTCAATACGCAGTATTTT.

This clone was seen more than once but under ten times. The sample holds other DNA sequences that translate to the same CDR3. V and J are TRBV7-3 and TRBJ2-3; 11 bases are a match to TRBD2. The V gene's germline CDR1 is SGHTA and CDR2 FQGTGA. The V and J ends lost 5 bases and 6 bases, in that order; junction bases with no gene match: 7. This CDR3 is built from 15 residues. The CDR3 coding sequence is TGTGCCAGCAGCCCTAGGACTAGCGGGTCTGATACGCAGTATTTT. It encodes CASSPRTSGSDTQYF.

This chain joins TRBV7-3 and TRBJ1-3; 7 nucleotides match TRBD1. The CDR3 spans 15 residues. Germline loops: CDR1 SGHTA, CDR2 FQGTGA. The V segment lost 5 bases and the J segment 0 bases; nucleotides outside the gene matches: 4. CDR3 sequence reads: CASSLTGDSGNTIYF. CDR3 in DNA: TGTGCCAGCAGCCTCACAGGGGACTCTGGAAACACCATATATTTT.

CDR3 protein: CASSPGTGLSYNEQFF. The CDR3 coding sequence is TGTGCCAGCTCACCAGGTACAGGGCTATCCTACAATGAGCAGTTCTTC. The chain links TRBV18 to TRBJ2-1; possibly TRBD1 for D (6 bases). Germline CDR1 is KGHSH and CDR2 is LQKENI. The CDR3 is made up of 16 amino acids. V lost 2 bases, J lost 1 base, and 12 bases lay in between.